This TCR beta chain is from a study of cytomegalovirus exposure and HLA in healthy donors. Germline loops: CDR1 SGHAT, CDR2 FQNNGV. This CDR3 has 18 amino acids. V was pared by 1 base and J by 10 bases, with 14 bases of the junction left unmatched. 13 Jbeta primers and 60 Vbeta primers were used for the PCR. Repertoires were generated with immunoSEQ multiplex PCR, while TCRdb's copy carries only in-frame clones and drops some. The table has around 100,000 clones, approximately 74% seen once. This clone showed up just a few times. Its antigen is undetermined. Study-wide findings and caveats: An observed cluster of highly shared sequence variants was recorded as a likely sequencing artifact. The records held CMV serostatus as the only immune exposure information. TCR beta chains numbering more than 150 were designated cytomegalovirus-associated.

The study sampled nominally healthy donors, though unrecorded immune exposures were likely. The chain recombines TRBV11-2 with TRBJ2-1; 12 bases fit TRBD2. The material sequenced was PBMCs. The sequence was obtained from a woman in her 40s in good health and CMV-seronegative. The CDR3 here is CASSLVLAGGLNRKEQFF. The DNA for the CDR3 is TGTGCCAGCAGCTTAGTCCTAGCGGGAGGGTTAAATCGTAAAGAGCAGTTCTTC.